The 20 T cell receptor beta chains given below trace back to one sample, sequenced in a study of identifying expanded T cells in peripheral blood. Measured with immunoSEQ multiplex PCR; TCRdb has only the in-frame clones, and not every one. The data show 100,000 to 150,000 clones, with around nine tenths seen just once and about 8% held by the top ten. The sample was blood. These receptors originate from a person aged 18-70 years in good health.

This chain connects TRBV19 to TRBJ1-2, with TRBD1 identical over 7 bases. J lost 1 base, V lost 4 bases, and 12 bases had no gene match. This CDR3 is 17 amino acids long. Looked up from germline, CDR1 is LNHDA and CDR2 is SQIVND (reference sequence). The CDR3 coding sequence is TGTGCCAGTAGTAGAGCGACAGGGAGAAGTTTTAACTATGGCTACACCTTC. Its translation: CASSRATGRSFNYGYTF. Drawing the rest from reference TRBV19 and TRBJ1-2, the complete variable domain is DGGITQSPKYLFRKEGQNVTLSCEQNLNHDAMYWYRQDPGQGLRLIYYSQIVNDFQKGDIAEGYSVSREKKESFPLTVTSAQKNPTAFYLCASSRATGRSFNYGYTFGSGTRLTVV.

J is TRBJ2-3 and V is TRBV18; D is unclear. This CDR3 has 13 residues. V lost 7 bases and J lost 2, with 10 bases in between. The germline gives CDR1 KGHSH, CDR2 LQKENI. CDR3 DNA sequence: TGTGCCAGCTTCGGAGCGAACACAGATACGCAGTATTTT. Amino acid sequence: CASFGANTDTQYF.

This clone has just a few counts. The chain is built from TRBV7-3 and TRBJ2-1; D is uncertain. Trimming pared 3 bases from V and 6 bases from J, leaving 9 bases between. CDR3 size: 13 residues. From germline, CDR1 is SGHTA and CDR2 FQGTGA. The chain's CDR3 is CASSLGPGNEQFF. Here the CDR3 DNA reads TGTGCCAGCAGCTTGGGCCCGGGCAATGAGCAGTTCTTC.

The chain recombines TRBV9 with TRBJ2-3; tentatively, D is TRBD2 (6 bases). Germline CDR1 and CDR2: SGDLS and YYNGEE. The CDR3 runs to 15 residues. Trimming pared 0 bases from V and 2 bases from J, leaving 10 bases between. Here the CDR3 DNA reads TGTGCCAGCAGCGTAGTGGGCGGGGACACAGATACGCAGTATTTT. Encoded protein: CASSVVGGDTDTQYF.

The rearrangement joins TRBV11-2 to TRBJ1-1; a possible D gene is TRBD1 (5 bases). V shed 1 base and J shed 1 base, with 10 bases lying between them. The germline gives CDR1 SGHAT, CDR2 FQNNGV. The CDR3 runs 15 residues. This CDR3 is CASSLVPGTNTEAFF. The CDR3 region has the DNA TGTGCCAGCAGCTTAGTGCCAGGGACGAACACTGAAGCTTTCTTT.

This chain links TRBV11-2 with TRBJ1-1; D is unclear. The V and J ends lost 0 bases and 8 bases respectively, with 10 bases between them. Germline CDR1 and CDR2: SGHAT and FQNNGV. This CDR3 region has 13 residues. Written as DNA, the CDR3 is TGTGCCAGCAGCTTAGACCCGGGAAGAGAAGCTTTCTTT. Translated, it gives CASSLDPGREAFF.

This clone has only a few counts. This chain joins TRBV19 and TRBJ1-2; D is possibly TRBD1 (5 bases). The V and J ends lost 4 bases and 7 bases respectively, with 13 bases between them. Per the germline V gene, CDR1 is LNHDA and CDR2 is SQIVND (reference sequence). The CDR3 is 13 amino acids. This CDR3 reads CASSTNLQAGYTF. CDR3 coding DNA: TGTGCCAGTAGTACCAACCTACAGGCTGGCTACACCTTC.

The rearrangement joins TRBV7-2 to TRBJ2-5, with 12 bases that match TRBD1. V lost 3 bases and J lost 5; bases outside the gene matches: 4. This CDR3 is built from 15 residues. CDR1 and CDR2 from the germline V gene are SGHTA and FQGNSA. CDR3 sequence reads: CASSFSGTGGETQYF. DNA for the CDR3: TGTGCCAGCAGCTTCTCCGGGACAGGGGGCGAGACCCAGTACTTC.

In DNA form, the CDR3 reads TGCGCCAGCAGCCAGGACAACTATGGCTACACCTTC. It encodes CASSQDNYGYTF. The V gene is TRBV4-1, the J gene TRBJ1-2; D is undetermined. This CDR3 has 12 residues. Between the trimmed V and J ends, which lost 3 bases and 2 bases, there was a span of 4 bases. The germline gives CDR1 MGHRA, CDR2 YSYEKL.

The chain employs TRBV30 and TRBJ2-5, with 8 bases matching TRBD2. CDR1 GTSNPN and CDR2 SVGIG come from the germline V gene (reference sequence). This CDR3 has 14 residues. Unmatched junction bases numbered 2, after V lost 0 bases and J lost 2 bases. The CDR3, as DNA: TGTGCCTGGAGTGTGGCGGGGGGACAAGAGACCCAGTACTTC. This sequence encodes CAWSVAGGQETQYF. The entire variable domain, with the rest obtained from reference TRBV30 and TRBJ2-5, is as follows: SQTIHQWPATLVQPVGSPLSLECTVEGTSNPNLYWYRQAAGRGLQLLFYSVGIGQISSEVPQNLSASRPQDRQFILSSKKLLLSDSGFYLCAWSVAGGQETQYFGPGTRLLVL.

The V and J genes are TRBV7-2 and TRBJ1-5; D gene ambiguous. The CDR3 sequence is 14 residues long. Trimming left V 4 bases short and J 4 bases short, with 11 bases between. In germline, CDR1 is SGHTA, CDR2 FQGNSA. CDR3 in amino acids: CASSSSGFNQPQHF. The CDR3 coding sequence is TGTGCCAGCAGCTCAAGTGGATTTAATCAGCCCCAGCATTTT.

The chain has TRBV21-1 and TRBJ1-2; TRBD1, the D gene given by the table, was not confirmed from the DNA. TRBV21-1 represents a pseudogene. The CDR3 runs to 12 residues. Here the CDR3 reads CASSKGSEGYTF. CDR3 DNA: TGTGCCAGCAGCAAAGGGTCAGAAGGCTACACCTTC.

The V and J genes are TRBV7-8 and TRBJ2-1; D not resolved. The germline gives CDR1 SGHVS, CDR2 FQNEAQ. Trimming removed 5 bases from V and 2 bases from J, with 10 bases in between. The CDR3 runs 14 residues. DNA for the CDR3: TGTGCCAGCAGCCACGGTGGGACCTACAATGAGCAGTTCTTC. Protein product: CASSHGGTYNEQFF.

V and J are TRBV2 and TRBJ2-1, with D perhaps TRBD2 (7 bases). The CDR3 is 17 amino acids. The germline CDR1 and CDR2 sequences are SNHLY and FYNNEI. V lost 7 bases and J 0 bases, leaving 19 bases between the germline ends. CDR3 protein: CASTARGRGSSYNEQFF. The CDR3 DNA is TGTGCCAGCACTGCGCGGGGGCGGGGGAGCTCCTACAATGAGCAGTTCTTC.

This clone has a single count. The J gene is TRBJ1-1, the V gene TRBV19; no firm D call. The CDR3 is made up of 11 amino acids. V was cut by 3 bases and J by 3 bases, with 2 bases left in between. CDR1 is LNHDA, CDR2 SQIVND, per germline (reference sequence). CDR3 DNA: TGTGCCAGTAGTATCCACACTGAAGCTTTCTTT. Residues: CASSIHTEAFF.

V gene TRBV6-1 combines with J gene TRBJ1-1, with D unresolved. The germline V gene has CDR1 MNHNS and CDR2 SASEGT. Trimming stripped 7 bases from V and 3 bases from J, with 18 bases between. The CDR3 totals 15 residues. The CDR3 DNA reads TGTGCCAGCACTCTGATCGAAACCAGGTACACTGAAGCTTTCTTT. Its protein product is CASTLIETRYTEAFF.

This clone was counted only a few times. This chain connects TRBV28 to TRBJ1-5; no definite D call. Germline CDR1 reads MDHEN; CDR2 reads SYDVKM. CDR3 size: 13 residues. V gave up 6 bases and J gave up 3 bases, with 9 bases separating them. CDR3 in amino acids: CASRNYNNQPQHF. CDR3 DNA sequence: TGTGCCAGCAGGAATTATAACAATCAGCCCCAGCATTTT.

The CDR3 loop reads CASSTAGETYEQYF. CDR3 nucleotides: TGTGCCAGTAGTACCGCAGGGGAAACCTACGAGCAGTACTTC. J is TRBJ2-7 and V is TRBV19; possible D gene TRBD1, 6 bases. CDR3 length equals 14 residues. Germline V CDR1 and CDR2: LNHDA, SQIVND (reference sequence). V was pared by 4 bases and J by 2 bases, with 12 bases between.

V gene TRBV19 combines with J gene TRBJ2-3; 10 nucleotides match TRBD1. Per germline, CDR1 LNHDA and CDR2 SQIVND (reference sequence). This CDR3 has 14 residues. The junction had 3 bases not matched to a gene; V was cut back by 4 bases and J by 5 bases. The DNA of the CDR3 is TGTGCCAGTAGTAACGACAGGGGGCAAGATACGCAGTATTTT. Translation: CASSNDRGQDTQYF.

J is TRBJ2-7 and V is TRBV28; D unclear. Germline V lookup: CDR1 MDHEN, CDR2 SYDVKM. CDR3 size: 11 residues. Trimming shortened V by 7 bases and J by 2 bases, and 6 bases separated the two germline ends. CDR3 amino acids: CASTTAYEQYF. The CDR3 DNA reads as TGTGCCAGCACGACCGCCTACGAGCAGTACTTC.